This T cell receptor beta chain appears in the sequencing data of a study of a mutant IDH1 vaccine in newly diagnosed glioma. Study at large: Onset of vaccination occurred 4-6 weeks following radiotherapy alone, or with temozolomide cycles.

TCRdb keeps only in-frame clones here, not all; method: immunoSEQ multiplex PCR. Among 25,000 to 30,000 clones listed, 75% to 80% were seen once. Concerning this clone: Antigen: not known.

Indicated time point: week 5, during vaccination. The investigators gave 300 ug of mutant IDH1 20-mer peptide in each vaccine dose, together with topical imiquimod. Study outcomes and limitations: With respect to changes in top peripheral T cell clonotypes, pseudoprogression seemed unrelated.

This TCR derives from a man aged 35 to 55 with glioma. Source: PBMCs, taken from a glioma patient whose treatment included an IDH1 peptide vaccine.

CDR3 nucleotides: TGTGCCAGCAGTCTCAGACTAGCGGGGGACAATGAGCAGTTCTTC. This encodes CASSLRLAGDNEQFF. The chain uses TRBV9 and TRBJ2-1; 12 nucleotides agree with TRBD2. The germline V gene has CDR1 SGDLS and CDR2 YYNGEE. The CDR3 contains 15 residues. The V and J ends lost 5 bases and 5 bases, in that order; junction bases with no gene match: 5.